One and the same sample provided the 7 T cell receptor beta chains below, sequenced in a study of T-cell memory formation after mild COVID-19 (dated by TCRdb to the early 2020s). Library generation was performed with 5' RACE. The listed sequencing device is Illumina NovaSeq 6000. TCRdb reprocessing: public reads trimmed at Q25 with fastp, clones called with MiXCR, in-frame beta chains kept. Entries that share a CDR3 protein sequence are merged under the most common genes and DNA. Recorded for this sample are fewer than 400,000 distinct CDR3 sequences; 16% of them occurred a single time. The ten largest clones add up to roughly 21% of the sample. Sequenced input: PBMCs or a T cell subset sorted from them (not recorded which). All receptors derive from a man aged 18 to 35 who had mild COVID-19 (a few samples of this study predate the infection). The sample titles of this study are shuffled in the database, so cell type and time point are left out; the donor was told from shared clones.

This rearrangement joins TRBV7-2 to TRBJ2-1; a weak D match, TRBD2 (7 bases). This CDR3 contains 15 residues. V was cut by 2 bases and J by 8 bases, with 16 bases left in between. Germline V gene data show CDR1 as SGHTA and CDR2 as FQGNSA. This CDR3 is CASSLKAGAHDEQFF. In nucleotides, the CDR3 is TGTGCCAGCAGCTTAAAGGCGGGGGCCCACGATGAGCAGTTCTTC. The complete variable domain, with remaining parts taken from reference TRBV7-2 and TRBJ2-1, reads GAGVSQSPSNKVTEKGKDVELRCDPISGHTALYWYRQSLGQGLEFLIYFQGNSAPDKSGLPSDRFSAERTGGSVSTLTIQRTQQEDSAVYLCASSLKAGAHDEQFFGPGTRLTVL.

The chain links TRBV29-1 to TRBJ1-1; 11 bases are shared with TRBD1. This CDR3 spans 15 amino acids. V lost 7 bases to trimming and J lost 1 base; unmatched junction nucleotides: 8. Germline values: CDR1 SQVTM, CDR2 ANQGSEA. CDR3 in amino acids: CSALGGQGGNTEAFF. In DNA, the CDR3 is TGCAGCGCTCTTGGGGGACAGGGGGGGAACACTGAAGCTTTCTTT.

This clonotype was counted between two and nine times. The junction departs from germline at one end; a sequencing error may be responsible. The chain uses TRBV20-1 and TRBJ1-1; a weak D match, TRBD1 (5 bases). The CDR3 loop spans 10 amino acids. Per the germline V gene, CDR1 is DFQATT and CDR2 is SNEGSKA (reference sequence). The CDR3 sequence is CSAWGSTNIF. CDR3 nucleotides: TGCAGTGCCTGGGGGAGTACAAATATCTTT.

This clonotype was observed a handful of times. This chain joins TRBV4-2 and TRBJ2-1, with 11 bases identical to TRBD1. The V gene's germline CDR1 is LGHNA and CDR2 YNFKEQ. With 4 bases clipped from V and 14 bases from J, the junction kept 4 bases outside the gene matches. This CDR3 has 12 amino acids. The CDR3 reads CASSPGTGGEFF. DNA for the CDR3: TGTGCCAGCAGCCCCGGGACAGGGGGGGAGTTCTTC.

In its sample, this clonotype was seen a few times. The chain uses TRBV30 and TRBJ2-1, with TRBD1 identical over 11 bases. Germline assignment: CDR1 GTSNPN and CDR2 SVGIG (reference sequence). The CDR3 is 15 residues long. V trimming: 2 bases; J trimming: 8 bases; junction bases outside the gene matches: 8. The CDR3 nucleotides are TGTGCCTGGAGTCCGGGGACAGGGGGTTCGGATGAGCAGTTCTTC. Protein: CAWSPGTGGSDEQFF.

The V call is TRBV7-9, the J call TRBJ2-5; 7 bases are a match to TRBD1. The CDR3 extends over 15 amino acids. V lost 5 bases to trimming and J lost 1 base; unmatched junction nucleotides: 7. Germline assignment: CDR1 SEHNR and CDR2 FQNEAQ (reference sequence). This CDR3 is CASSPGTVVQETQYF. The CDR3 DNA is TGTGCCAGCAGCCCCGGGACAGTGGTCCAAGAGACCCAGTACTTC.

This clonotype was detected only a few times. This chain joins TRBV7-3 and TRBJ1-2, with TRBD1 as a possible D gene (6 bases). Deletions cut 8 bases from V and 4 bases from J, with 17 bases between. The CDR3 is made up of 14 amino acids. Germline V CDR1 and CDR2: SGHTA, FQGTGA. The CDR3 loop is CASGVGGDSYGYTF. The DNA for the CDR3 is TGTGCCAGCGGGGTGGGGGGCGACTCCTATGGCTACACCTTC.